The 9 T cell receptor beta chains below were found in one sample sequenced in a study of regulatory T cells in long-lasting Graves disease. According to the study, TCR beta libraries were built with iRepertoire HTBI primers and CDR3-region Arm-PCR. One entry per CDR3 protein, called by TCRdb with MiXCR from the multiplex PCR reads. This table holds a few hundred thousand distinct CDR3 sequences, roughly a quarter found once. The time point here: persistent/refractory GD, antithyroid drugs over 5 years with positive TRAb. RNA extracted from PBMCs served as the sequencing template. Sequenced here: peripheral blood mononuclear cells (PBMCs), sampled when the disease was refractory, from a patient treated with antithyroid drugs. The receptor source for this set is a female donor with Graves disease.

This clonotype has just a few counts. CDR3 region: CASSNWRRDLTGELFF. The CDR3 DNA sequence: TGTGCCAGTAGTAATTGGCGCCGGGATCTCACCGGGGAGCTGTTTTTT. J is TRBJ2-2 and V is TRBV19; perhaps TRBD2 as D (5 bases). V was cut by 4 bases and J by 4 bases, with 16 bases left in between. CDR1 is LNHDA, CDR2 SQIVND, per germline (reference sequence). The CDR3 sequence is 16 residues long. The full variable domain, in which reference TRBV19 and TRBJ2-2 provide the parts outside the CDR3, is DGGITQSPKYLFRKEGQNVTLSCEQNLNHDAMYWYRQDPGQGLRLIYYSQIVNDFQKGDIAEGYSVSREKKESFPLTVTSAQKNPTAFYLCASSNWRRDLTGELFFGEGSRLTVL.

CDR3 region: CASSRLPGQGETGELFF. The CDR3 nucleotides are TGCGCCAGCAGCCGGCTACCGGGACAGGGGGAAACCGGGGAGCTGTTTTTT. The gene calls are TRBV5-1 and TRBJ2-2; 11 nucleotides agree with TRBD1. Trimming took 4 bases from V and 5 from J; bases not matched to a gene: 10. CDR3 length: 17 amino acids. Germline V lookup: CDR1 SGHRS, CDR2 YFSETQ.

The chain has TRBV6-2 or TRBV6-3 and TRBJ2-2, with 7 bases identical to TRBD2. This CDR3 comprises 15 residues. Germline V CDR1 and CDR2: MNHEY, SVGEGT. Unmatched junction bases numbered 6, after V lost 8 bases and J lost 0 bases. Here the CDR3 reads CASRLLATNTGELFF. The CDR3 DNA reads TGTGCCAGCCGCTTACTAGCGACGAACACCGGGGAGCTGTTTTTT.

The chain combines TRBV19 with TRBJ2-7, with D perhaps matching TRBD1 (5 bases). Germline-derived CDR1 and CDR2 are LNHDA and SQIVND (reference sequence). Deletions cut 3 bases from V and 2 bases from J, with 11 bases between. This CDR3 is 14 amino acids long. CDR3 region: CASSIVQGPYEQYF. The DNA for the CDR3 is TGTGCCAGTAGTATCGTCCAGGGCCCCTACGAGCAGTACTTC.

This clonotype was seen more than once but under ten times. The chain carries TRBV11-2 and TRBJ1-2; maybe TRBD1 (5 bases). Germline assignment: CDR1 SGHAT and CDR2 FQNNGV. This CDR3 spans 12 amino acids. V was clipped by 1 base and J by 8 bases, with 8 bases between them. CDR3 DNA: TGTGCCAGCAGCTTAGCAGGGAAGGGCTACACCTTC. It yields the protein CASSLAGKGYTF. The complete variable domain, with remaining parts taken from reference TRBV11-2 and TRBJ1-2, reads EAGVAQSPRYKIIEKRQSVAFWCNPISGHATLYWYQQILGQGPKLLIQFQNNGVVDDSQLPKDRFSAERLKGVDSTLKIQPAKLEDSAVYLCASSLAGKGYTFGSGTRLTVV.

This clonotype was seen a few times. CDR3 sequence reads: CASRTVENYGYTF. CDR3 in DNA: TGTGCCAGTAGGACGGTTGAGAACTATGGCTACACCTTC. This chain joins TRBV19 and TRBJ1-2; D unclear. Germline-derived CDR1 and CDR2 are LNHDA and SQIVND (reference sequence). The V end lost 6 bases, the J end lost 2 bases, and 10 bases lay between the germline ends. This CDR3 is 13 amino acids long. The full variable domain, with the rest looked up from reference TRBV19 and TRBJ1-2, is DGGITQSPKYLFRKEGQNVTLSCEQNLNHDAMYWYRQDPGQGLRLIYYSQIVNDFQKGDIAEGYSVSREKKESFPLTVTSAQKNPTAFYLCASRTVENYGYTFGSGTRLTVV.

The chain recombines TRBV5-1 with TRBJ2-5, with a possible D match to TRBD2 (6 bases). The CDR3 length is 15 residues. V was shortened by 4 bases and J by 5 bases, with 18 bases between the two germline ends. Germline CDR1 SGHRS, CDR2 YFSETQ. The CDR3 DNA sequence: TGCGCCAGCAGCACTACCGGGAGCTTCAGCGAGACCCAGTACTTC. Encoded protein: CASSTTGSFSETQYF. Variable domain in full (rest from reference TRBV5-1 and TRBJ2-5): KAGVTQTPRYLIKTRGQQVTLSCSPISGHRSVSWYQQTPGQGLQFLFEYFSETQRNKGNFPGRFSGRQFSNSRSEMNVSTLELGDSALYLCASSTTGSFSETQYFGPGTRLLVL.

The CDR3 loop reads CSASSFELAGVVTETQYF. The CDR3 nucleotides are TGCAGTGCTAGTTCGTTTGAACTAGCGGGAGTGGTTACAGAGACCCAGTACTTC. The V and J genes are TRBV20-1 and TRBJ2-5; 11 bases line up with TRBD2. This CDR3 has 18 amino acids. Germline CDR1 and CDR2: DFQATT and SNEGSKA (reference sequence). Germline trimming cut 3 bases from V and 4 bases from J; bases unmatched to any gene: 16.

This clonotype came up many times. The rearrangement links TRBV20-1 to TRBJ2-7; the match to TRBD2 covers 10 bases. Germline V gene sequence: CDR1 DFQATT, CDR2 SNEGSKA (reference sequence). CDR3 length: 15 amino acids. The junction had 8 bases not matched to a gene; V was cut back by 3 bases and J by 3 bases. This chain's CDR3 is CSARESGRAFYEQYF. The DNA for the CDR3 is TGCAGTGCTAGGGAGAGCGGGAGGGCCTTCTACGAGCAGTACTTC.